Shown below are 32 T cell receptor beta chains from a single sample sequenced in a study of graft-versus-host responses after intestinal transplantation. TCRdb's copy holds only in-frame clones and misses some; the assay was immunoSEQ multiplex PCR. The sample shows some 15,000 clones, roughly three fifths of them seen only once. Intraepithelial and lamina propria lymphocytes were released after the graft tissue was processed. The specimen was ileum tissue, collected 524 days after transplant. Receptor source: a human patient who received an intestinal transplant, so some T cells may come from the graft donor.

This chain joins TRBV5-4 and TRBJ1-2; D uncertain. The CDR3 is 14 residues long. Trimming stripped 3 bases from V and 1 base from J, with 10 bases between. Germline V gene lookup returns CDR1 SGHNT and CDR2 YYREEE (reference sequence). CDR3 bases: TGTGCCAGCAGCTATAGAGGGAGTAACTATGGCTACACCTTC. Translation: CASSYRGSNYGYTF.

The chain links TRBV27 to TRBJ1-2; TRBD1 is a possible D gene (5 bases). Germline V gene sequence: CDR1 MNHEY, CDR2 SMNVEV (reference sequence). The CDR3 loop spans 15 amino acids. Trimming left V 3 bases short and J 4 bases short, with 15 bases between. The CDR3 nucleotides read TGTGCCAGCAGTTTGCGACAGAACTACCTCTATGGCTACACCTTC. It is translated as CASSLRQNYLYGYTF.

J is TRBJ2-3 and V is TRBV9; the match to TRBD2 covers 9 bases. The V segment lost 0 bases and the J segment 2 bases; nucleotides outside the gene matches: 10. The CDR3 is made up of 18 amino acids. Per germline, CDR1 SGDLS and CDR2 YYNGEE. CDR3 in DNA: TGTGCCAGCAGCGTAGGGCTAGCGGGGAGGAAACTCACAGATACGCAGTATTTT. This gives the protein CASSVGLAGRKLTDTQYF.

Sample share makes this clone medium-sized (0.01 to 0.1%). The chain employs TRBV7-9 and TRBJ2-1; 7 bases line up with TRBD1. The trim removed 5 bases at V and 4 bases at J, leaving 8 bases unmatched. Germline V CDR1 and CDR2: SEHNR, FQNEAQ (reference sequence). This CDR3 has 15 residues. CDR3 bases: TGTGCCAGCAGCACGACAGGGTCGGGGTACAATGAGCAGTTCTTC. Its protein product is CASSTTGSGYNEQFF.

In its sample, this clone ranks as medium-sized. The J gene is TRBJ1-5, the V gene TRBV21-1; TRBD1, the table's D call, lacks a check against the DNA. TRBV21-1 is a pseudogene segment. The CDR3 length is 15 residues. CDR3 region: CASSKTGGNNQPQHF. As DNA, the CDR3 is TGTGCCAGCAGCAAAACTGGGGGCAACAATCAGCCCCAGCATTTT.

V gene TRBV27 combines with J gene TRBJ1-1; 7 bases agree with TRBD1. The CDR3 length is 15 residues. J was trimmed by 1 base and V by 2 bases; bases with no gene match: 4. Germline CDR1 MNHEY, CDR2 SMNVEV (reference sequence). The CDR3: CASSLLPGGNTEAFF. The CDR3 DNA sequence: TGTGCCAGCAGTTTACTCCCAGGGGGGAACACTGAAGCTTTCTTT.

The chain carries TRBV5-1 and TRBJ1-2; D gene unclear. The CDR3 consists of 13 residues. CDR1 and CDR2 from the germline V gene are SGHRS and YFSETQ. V was cut by 0 bases and J by 0 bases, with 3 bases left in between. CDR3 sequence (DNA): TGCGCCAGCAGCTTGGCGGCTAACTATGGCTACACCTTC. The encoded protein is CASSLAANYGYTF.

This CDR3 is CASSLTGSGEEKLFF. The CDR3 bases are TGTGCCAGTAGCCTGACGGGTTCGGGAGAAGAAAAACTGTTTTTT. The chain employs TRBV19 and TRBJ1-4; D unclear. Germline-derived CDR1 and CDR2 are LNHDA and SQIVND (reference sequence). This CDR3 has 15 amino acids. V was clipped by 6 bases and J by 8 bases, with 19 bases between them. The full variable domain, completed using reference TRBV19 and TRBJ1-4, is DGGITQSPKYLFRKEGQNVTLSCEQNLNHDAMYWYRQDPGQGLRLIYYSQIVNDFQKGDIAEGYSVSREKKESFPLTVTSAQKNPTAFYLCASSLTGSGEEKLFFGSGTQLSVL.

CDR3 residues: CASSPRTGRDQPQHF. In DNA form, the CDR3 reads TGTGCCAGCAGTCCAAGGACAGGGCGAGATCAGCCCCAGCATTTT. J is TRBJ1-5 and V is TRBV28, with TRBD1 matching 8 bases. There are 15 residues in the CDR3. Germline V gene lookup returns CDR1 MDHEN and CDR2 SYDVKM. V trimming: 5 bases; J trimming: 5 bases; junction bases outside the gene matches: 8.

J is TRBJ2-1 and V is TRBV4-3; 10 bases align to TRBD2. The CDR3 loop spans 16 amino acids. J gave up 4 bases and V 5 bases, and 8 bases lay outside the gene matches. Germline V gene lookup returns CDR1 LGHNA and CDR2 YSLEER. CDR3 region: CASSEWTSGDYNEQFF. The CDR3 DNA sequence: TGCGCCAGCAGCGAGTGGACTAGCGGAGATTACAATGAGCAGTTCTTC.

This clone was counted only a few times. The V gene is TRBV5-5, the J gene TRBJ1-1; the D is unclear. Per germline, CDR1 SGHKS and CDR2 YYEKEE (reference sequence). The CDR3 consists of 16 residues. V was shortened by 0 bases and J by 1 base, with 13 bases between the two germline ends. CDR3 DNA sequence: TGTGCCAGCAGCTTGGCCGGAACGGGGAGGAACACTGAAGCTTTCTTT. It encodes CASSLAGTGRNTEAFF. The full variable domain, its missing parts supplied by reference TRBV5-5 and TRBJ1-1, is DAGVTQSPTHLIKTRGQQVTLRCSPISGHKSVSWYQQVLGQGPQFIFQYYEKEERGRGNFPDRFSARQFPNYSSELNVNALLLGDSALYLCASSLAGTGRNTEAFFGQGTRLTVV.

The rearrangement links TRBV19 to TRBJ2-3; 7 nucleotides align to TRBD2. Trimming cost V 10 bases and J 4 bases; bases outside gene matches: 8. The CDR3 is 13 residues long. Germline-derived CDR1 and CDR2 are LNHDA and SQIVND (reference sequence). CDR3 sequence reads: CATGLDWPDTQYF. DNA for the CDR3: TGTGCCACAGGACTAGATTGGCCAGATACGCAGTATTTT.

This clone was seen just once. The V gene is TRBV7-2, the J gene TRBJ2-1; tentative D call: TRBD2 (5 bases). This CDR3 contains 14 residues. With 0 bases removed from V and 3 bases from J, the gap between germline ends came to 6 bases. Germline V lookup: CDR1 SGHTA, CDR2 FQGNSA. CDR3 protein: CASSLAGSYNEQFF. CDR3 DNA sequence: TGTGCCAGCAGCTTAGCGGGGAGCTACAATGAGCAGTTCTTC.

The V call is TRBV25-1, the J call TRBJ1-1; D is possibly TRBD1 (5 bases). The CDR3 consists of 14 residues. Trimming removed 4 bases at V and 3 bases at J, with 12 bases between. Germline V lookup: CDR1 MGHDK, CDR2 SYGVNS. The CDR3 DNA follows: TGTGCCAGCAGTGGAAGGGGTTATGACACTGAAGCTTTCTTT. It yields the protein CASSGRGYDTEAFF.

This chain uses TRBV7-2 with TRBJ2-6; D is ambiguous. The CDR3 has 14 residues. Trimming removed 6 bases at V and 0 bases at J, with 6 bases between. Germline V gene data show CDR1 as SGHTA and CDR2 as FQGNSA. The DNA of the CDR3 is TGTGCCAGCAGACAGAGCTCTGGGGCCAACGTCCTGACTTTC. The encoded protein is CASRQSSGANVLTF.

This clone counts as medium-sized. In the same sample, other DNA sequences code for this CDR3. This rearrangement joins TRBV19 to TRBJ2-1, with TRBD2 matching 12 bases. Germline loops: CDR1 LNHDA, CDR2 SQIVND (reference sequence). Trimming at V came to 1 base and at J to 10 bases, leaving 5 bases not matched to a gene. This CDR3 spans 15 amino acids. Here the CDR3 reads CASSIGLAGGNEQFF. The CDR3 DNA reads as TGTGCCAGTAGTATAGGTCTAGCGGGGGGGAACGAGCAGTTCTTC.

This CDR3 reads CASSLAGQGTDLFF. CDR3 nucleotides: TGTGCCAGCAGCTTAGCCGGACAGGGAACGGACCTTTTCTTT. This chain connects TRBV7-2 to TRBJ1-1; TRBD1 agrees at 8 bases. The CDR3 length is 14 residues. The V and J ends lost 0 bases and 13 bases, in that order; junction bases with no gene match: 10. Per germline, CDR1 SGHTA and CDR2 FQGNSA. The variable domain in full, with the rest retrieved from reference TRBV7-2 and TRBJ1-1, is GAGVSQSPSNKVTEKGKDVELRCDPISGHTALYWYRQSLGQGLEFLIYFQGNSAPDKSGLPSDRFSAERTGGSVSTLTIQRTQQEDSAVYLCASSLAGQGTDLFFGQGTRLTVV.

The V call is TRBV6-6, the J call TRBJ1-4; D not resolved. In germline, CDR1 is MNHNY, CDR2 SVGAGI (reference sequence). CDR3 length equals 15 residues. V was clipped by 7 bases and J by 3 bases, with 15 bases between them. The CDR3 DNA reads TGTGCCAGCACCTACTCCACAGTTTCTAATGAAAAACTGTTTTTT. This codes for CASTYSTVSNEKLFF.

This clone came up once. V is TRBV19 and J is TRBJ2-3; 7 positions agree with TRBD1. The V and J ends lost 5 bases and 6 bases, in that order; junction bases with no gene match: 5. The germline V gene encodes CDR1 LNHDA and CDR2 SQIVND (reference sequence). CDR3 length equals 13 residues. The CDR3, as DNA: TGTGCCAGTAGTGCTGACAGGGCGGATACGCAGTATTTT. This translates into CASSADRADTQYF.

The rearrangement uses TRBV19 and TRBJ1-5; 8 nucleotides agree with TRBD1. Germline lookup yields CDR1 LNHDA and CDR2 SQIVND (reference sequence). This CDR3 spans 12 amino acids. After removal of 8 bases from V and 7 bases from J, the junction contained 4 bases not matched to a gene. Here the CDR3 DNA reads TGTGCCAGTGGCGGACAGGGCCAGCCCCAGCATTTT. Encoded protein: CASGGQGQPQHF.

The J gene is TRBJ1-2, the V gene TRBV29-1, with D possibly matching TRBD1 (6 bases). Trimming took off 6 bases at V and 7 bases at J, with 15 bases between the two ends. The CDR3 sequence is 12 residues long. In germline, CDR1 is SQVTM, CDR2 ANQGSEA. CDR3 DNA sequence: TGCAGCGTCTGGGGGGGCGGCCTTGGCTACACCTTC. Translated: CSVWGGGLGYTF.

This clone has just a few counts. In DNA form, the CDR3 reads TGTGCCAGCTCACCGAGACAGAGCGAAACAGCGGGGAACACCATATATTTT. It codes for CASSPRQSETAGNTIYF. The chain uses TRBV18 and TRBJ1-3; D might be TRBD1 (5 bases). The CDR3 is 17 residues long. V was trimmed by 3 bases and J by 7 bases, leaving 22 bases between them. Germline V gene data show CDR1 as KGHSH and CDR2 as LQKENI.

DNA of the CDR3: TGTGCCATCAGTGGGGGGTTTACAGGGAACTATGGCTACACCTTC. This gives the protein CAISGGFTGNYGYTF. This chain connects TRBV10-3 to TRBJ1-2; D is possibly TRBD1 (6 bases). This CDR3 has 15 residues. Germline lookup yields CDR1 ENHRY and CDR2 SYGVKD. The V end was cut by 4 bases, the J end by 2 bases, with 14 bases between.

This clone ranks as medium-sized (0.01 to 0.1%). The gene calls are TRBV11-3 and TRBJ2-2; D is uncertain. In germline, CDR1 is SGHNT, CDR2 YENEEA. This CDR3 has 15 amino acids. Trimming stripped 0 bases from V and 2 bases from J, with 7 bases between. The CDR3 DNA sequence: TGTGCCAGCAGCTTAGATCAGATTAACACCGGGGAGCTGTTTTTT. It specifies CASSLDQINTGELFF.

Worth noting for this clone: This CDR3 is also generated by other DNA sequences in the sample. This chain uses TRBV19 with TRBJ2-1; the match to TRBD2 covers 12 bases. V gave up 3 bases and J gave up 7 bases; unmatched junction bases: 4. There are 15 residues in the CDR3. Germline-derived CDR1 and CDR2 are LNHDA and SQIVND (reference sequence). Here the CDR3 reads CASSIGLAGGNEQFF. The CDR3 region has the DNA TGTGCCAGTAGTATCGGTCTAGCGGGGGGGAATGAGCAGTTCTTC.

The chain has TRBV2 and TRBJ1-2; D possibly corresponds to TRBD1 (5 bases). From germline, CDR1 is SNHLY and CDR2 FYNNEI. V lost 2 bases to trimming and J lost 2 bases, with 9 bases between them. This CDR3 is 14 amino acids long. CDR3 amino acids: CASSETGRNYGYTF. CDR3 DNA sequence: TGTGCCAGCAGTGAAACAGGTCGGAACTATGGCTACACCTTC.

This clone appeared a few times. V usage is TRBV27 and J usage is TRBJ2-6; 10 bases are shared with TRBD1. V lost 5 bases to trimming and J lost 0 bases; unmatched junction nucleotides: 4. Germline values: CDR1 MNHEY, CDR2 SMNVEV (reference sequence). This CDR3 has 17 amino acids. DNA for the CDR3: TGTGCCAGCAGTCCGACAGGGGGCCCCTCTGGGGCCAACGTCCTGACTTTC. Amino acid sequence: CASSPTGGPSGANVLTF.

This clone was counted a single time. The chain couples TRBV5-1 to TRBJ2-3, with TRBD1 as a possible D gene (6 bases). CDR1 SGHRS and CDR2 YFSETQ come from the germline V gene. The V gene lost 1 base and the J gene lost 3 bases, with 9 bases spanning the gap. The CDR3 contains 14 residues. CDR3 bases: TGCGCCAGCAGCTTGTCAGGGGAGACAGATACGCAGTATTTT. This encodes CASSLSGETDTQYF.

This clone was found a few times. The chain uses TRBV4-3 and TRBJ2-1; 9 bases map to TRBD1. The CDR3 loop spans 15 amino acids. V was clipped by 1 base and J by 6 bases; unmatched bases: 4. From germline, CDR1 is LGHNA and CDR2 YSLEER. The CDR3 sequence is CASSQVPGQGNEQFF. Here the CDR3 DNA reads TGCGCCAGCAGCCAAGTACCGGGACAGGGCAATGAGCAGTTCTTC.

This chain joins TRBV6-5 and TRBJ1-2, with a weak D call TRBD1 (5 bases). The V end was cut by 6 bases, the J end by 6 bases, with 14 bases between. The CDR3 is made up of 13 amino acids. In germline, CDR1 is MNHEY, CDR2 SVGAGI. This chain's CDR3 is CASRPPQGNGYTF. CDR3 coding DNA: TGTGCCAGCAGACCTCCTCAGGGCAATGGCTACACCTTC.

The V gene is TRBV13, the J gene TRBJ1-2; no clear D. The CDR3 sequence is 13 residues long. V lost 6 bases to trimming and J lost 4 bases, with 12 bases between them. Germline CDR1 reads PRHDT; CDR2 reads FYEKMQ (reference sequence). This CDR3 is CASRFILSYGYTF. CDR3 nucleotides: TGTGCCAGCAGGTTCATACTTTCCTATGGCTACACCTTC. Full variable domain (outside the CDR3, taken from reference TRBV13 and TRBJ1-2): AAGVIQSPRHLIKEKRETATLKCYPIPRHDTVYWYQQGPGQDPQFLISFYEKMQSDKGSIPDRFSAQQFSDYHSELNMSSLELGDSALYFCASRFILSYGYTFGSGTRLTVV.

In this sample, this clone is medium-sized. V usage is TRBV23-1 and J usage is TRBJ1-5; 12 nucleotides line up with TRBD1. TRBV23-1 is designated an ORF whose function remains uncertain. This CDR3 region has 20 residues. Trimming at V came to 4 bases and at J to 1 base, leaving 14 bases not matched to a gene. The CDR3: CASSPGFRDRGRQSNQPQHF. The CDR3 DNA is TGCGCCAGCAGTCCGGGTTTCCGGGACAGGGGGCGACAGAGCAATCAGCCCCAGCATTTT.